A single sample is the source of the 3 T cell receptor beta chains below, sequenced in a study of T-cell reconstitution after alpha-beta-depleted transplantation in children. Unique molecular identifiers were incorporated when the TCRbeta library was constructed. TCRdb recomputed calls from the PCR reads with MiXCR, one row per CDR3 protein. The sample yields about 980,000 distinct CDR3 sequences, about 29% seen once. Source: PBMCs, mostly from graft donor cells, taken 360 days after TCRalphabeta/CD19-depleted stem cell transplant. The receptors were gathered from a boy under two years old who had a stem cell transplant for SCID, so the T cells may come from the graft donor.

The chain couples TRBV20-1 to TRBJ1-2; TRBD1 might be the D (6 bases). Per germline, CDR1 DFQATT and CDR2 SNEGSKA (reference sequence). The ends were cut back, 6 bases at V and 2 bases at J, with 19 bases in the middle. The CDR3 extends over 15 amino acids. CDR3 region: CSAATGSFDNYGYTF. The CDR3 DNA follows: TGCAGTGCCGCGACAGGTTCCTTCGACAACTATGGCTACACCTTC.

The chain couples TRBV7-3 to TRBJ2-1, with a weak D call TRBD2 (6 bases). V was clipped by 3 bases and J by 0 bases, with 12 bases between them. Germline V gene lookup returns CDR1 SGHTA and CDR2 FQGTGA. The CDR3 is 16 amino acids. The CDR3 region has the DNA TGTGCCAGCAGCTTGCGGGGCCCCAGCTCCTACAATGAGCAGTTCTTC. Amino acids: CASSLRGPSSYNEQFF.

This clonotype was counted a few times. This rearrangement joins TRBV4-1 to TRBJ2-7, with D tentatively TRBD2 (6 bases). The CDR3 contains 20 residues. V was pared by 0 bases and J by 2 bases, with 26 bases between. The germline CDR1 and CDR2 sequences are MGHRA and YSYEKL. The CDR3 here is CASSQDLGAKMAGKTYEQYF. The CDR3 DNA reads as TGCGCCAGCAGCCAAGATTTGGGAGCAAAGATGGCGGGGAAAACCTACGAGCAGTACTTC.